This TCR beta chain was recorded in a study of T cells expressing NK-cell markers (TCRdb year 2020). Turning to the overall study: TCR beta-chain repertoires were profiled in sorted CD3+CD56+NKG2C+, CD3+CD56+NKG2C- and CD3+CD56-NKG2C+ T-cell subsets from several donors. Illumina HiSeq 2000/2500, MiSeq or NextSeq was used to sequence libraries as 2 x 150 bp reads. Of the eight sequenced donors, seven were found to be HCMV-seropositive and one was found to be HCMV-seronegative. The eight sequenced donors were randomly selected healthy volunteers, three men and five women. Broader findings and caveats from the paper: Those dominant clonotypes were again the most abundant among CD3+CD56-NKG2C+ cells in a few donors, at about 25-65%. In more than 5 donors, the dominant CD3+CD56+NKG2C+ clonotypes were found to rank among the top 10 CD8+ clonotypes and to make up roughly 1.0-7.0% of CD8+ T cells. Whether the expanded NKG2C-expressing T cell clones were specific for HCMV antigens remained unclear.

HCMV serostatus was determined by detecting HCMV-specific IgG in serum with a commercial ELISA kit. Peripheral blood mononuclear cells were isolated from blood by Ficoll density gradient centrifugation. The CDR3 contains 14 residues, cysteine and phenylalanine counted. Nucleotide data are not available. CDR1 and CDR2 are drawn from the germline V gene (reference sequence): DFQATT, SNEGSKA. In the case of this clonotype: The specificity of this receptor is unknown.

These reads were obtained on an Illumina HiSeq 2000. 5'RACE template switching, by which a universal primer site and unique molecular identifiers were added, was used to make TCR beta cDNA libraries. cDNA synthesis was primed from the TCR beta constant segment and was followed by two successive PCR amplification steps. On the authors' methods: MIGEC was used to demultiplex reads and group the reads by UMI, and MiTCR was used to assemble and quantify clonotypes. To exclude erroneous sequences, only TCR cDNA sequences supported by at least two reads were retained. The tcR package was used for downstream repertoire analysis, with clonotypes matched between fractions based on CDR3 nucleotide sequence plus V segment. VDJmatch was used to annotate antigen specificity against VDJdb, with one amino acid substitution allowed in CDR3. TCRdb reprocessed the reads and lists each CDR3 protein sequence as a single entry, with no DNA. TCRdb assigned the V and J calls; the authors' analysis was not used. The data table for this sample lists more than 120,000 distinct CDR3 sequences. About 12% of the sample is taken by the ten largest.

In this chain, TRBV20-1 is recombined with TRBJ1-5; TCRdb gives TRBD1 as the D gene, but with no DNA this cannot be confirmed. This clonotype was sampled from a man younger than 30 in good health. Donor details come from another sample of the same person, matched by shared clones. Material: blood T cells: a sorted CD56 or NKG2C T cell subset, CD4+ or CD8+ T cells, or bulk PBMC T cells (not recorded which). The CDR3: CSAKRQGGNQPQHF.